Listed below are T cell receptor beta chains from one sample, sequenced in a study of T-cell memory formation after mild COVID-19. TCRdb itself ran the 5' RACE reads through MiXCR, one entry per CDR3 protein. The sample has around 320,000 distinct CDR3 sequences; around 27% are singletons. Sequencing input: PBMCs or a T cell subset sorted from them (not recorded which). The receptors derive from an adult woman who had mild COVID-19 (a few samples of this study predate the infection). Cell type and time point are not known. CDR3s include the opening cysteine and the closing phenylalanine or tryptophan. The order of the fields is clone size, J gene, V gene, D gene, CDR3 DNA, CDR3 protein. The D gene is left open where the match is weak. Expanded clones get a size class; other rows say once, few or many, or leave the size out.

>NA|TRBJ2-1|TRBV5-1|NA
TGCGCCAGCAGCGGGGCTAGCTCCTACAATGAGCAGTTCTTC
CASSGASSYNEQFF
>few|TRBJ2-1|TRBV7-2|TRBD2
TGTGCCAGCAGCCTTAATGGACTAGCGGTCTACAATGAGCAGTTCTTC
CASSLNGLAVYNEQFF
>NA|TRBJ1-4|TRBV30|NA
TGTGCCTGGAATTTTCGGACTAATGAAAAACTGTTTTTT
CAWNFRTNEKLFF
>NA|TRBJ2-1|TRBV2|TRBD1
TGTGCCAGCACTGGACAGGGTAACAATGAGCAGTTCTTC
CASTGQGNNEQFF
>NA|TRBJ1-1|TRBV12-3/TRBV12-4|TRBD1
TGTGCCAGCACCCTAGGACAGGGGGGCACTGAAGCTTTCTTT
CASTLGQGGTEAFF
>NA|TRBJ2-3|TRBV7-2|NA
TGTGCCAGCAGCTTAATGTTACTGGGGGCAACAGATACGCAGTATTTT
CASSLMLLGATDTQYF
>NA|TRBJ2-5|TRBV9|NA
TGTGCCAGCAGCGTAGGTGGGGACCAAGAGACCCAGTACTTC
CASSVGGDQETQYF
>NA|TRBJ2-1|TRBV12-3/TRBV12-4|TRBD2
TGTGCCAGCAGTTTAGGCGGGGGTAGAAATGAGCAGTTCTTC
CASSLGGGRNEQFF
>NA|TRBJ2-2|TRBV18|NA
TGTGCCAGCTCACCAGGGCGTGGAGGAGGGGCGAGGACCGGGGAGCTGTTTTTT
CASSPGRGGGARTGELFF
>many|TRBJ2-2|TRBV7-9|NA
TGTGCCAGCCGGGGGACCGCGAACACCGGGGAGCTGTTTTTT
CASRGTANTGELFF
>few|TRBJ1-1|TRBV29-1|TRBD1
TGCAGCGTCCGAGACAGGGTGGATTCGAACACTGAAGCTTTCTTT
CSVRDRVDSNTEAFF
>many|TRBJ2-7|TRBV27|NA
TGTGCCAGCAGTTTGGGTCTATTACCCTACGAGCAGTACTTC
CASSLGLLPYEQYF
>NA|TRBJ2-1|TRBV29-1|NA
TGCAGCGTTGCGACCGAGCAGTTCTTC
CSVATEQFF
>few|TRBJ2-7|TRBV4-1|NA
TGCGCCAGCAGCCTAAGTTCGTCGAGCTCCTACGAGCAGTACTTC
CASSLSSSSSYEQYF
>few|TRBJ2-1|TRBV24-1|TRBD2
TGTGCCACCAGTGACCAAGCGGGAGTTTTTGAGCAGTTCTTC
CATSDQAGVFEQFF
>NA|TRBJ2-1|TRBV24-1|NA
TGTGCCACTGGGGGGTGGGACAGAAACAATGAGCAGTTCTTC
CATGGWDRNNEQFF
>few|TRBJ2-7|TRBV7-6|TRBD2
TGTGCCAGCAGCTTAGGACTAGCTAGGAGCTACGAGCAGTACTTC
CASSLGLARSYEQYF
>few|TRBJ2-7|TRBV19|TRBD1
TGTGCCAGTACCCCTTCATGGACAGGGGGCTACGAGCAGTACTTC
CASTPSWTGGYEQYF
>NA|TRBJ2-5|TRBV7-3|NA
TGTGCCAGCAGCATAACAGGGTCCGAGACCCAGTACTTC
CASSITGSETQYF
>many|TRBJ2-1|TRBV12-3/TRBV12-4|NA
TGTGCCAGCAGCTTTTCCGGGGAGCAGTTCTTC
CASSFSGEQFF
>few|TRBJ2-7|TRBV4-3|TRBD2
TGCGCCAGCAGCCAAGGAGGCGGGAGAACGAGGGCCGGGGAGCAGTACTTC
CASSQGGGRTRAGEQYF
>few|TRBJ2-7|TRBV6-2/TRBV6-3|TRBD2
TGTGCCAGCAGTCTTCTAGCGGGAGTATCCTACGAGCAGTACTTC
CASSLLAGVSYEQYF
>NA|TRBJ1-2|TRBV7-9|NA
TGTGCCAGCAGCAGGGCAGACATTGGCTACACCTTC
CASSRADIGYTF
>NA|TRBJ1-1|TRBV5-1|NA
TGCGCCAGCAGCTTGGTATCGGTGCCGAACACTGAAGCTTTCTTT
CASSLVSVPNTEAFF
>few|TRBJ2-1|TRBV7-2|TRBD1
TGTGCCAGCAGATCCGACAGGGCAGGGAACAATGAGCAGTTCTTC
CASRSDRAGNNEQFF
>few|TRBJ2-3|TRBV11-2|TRBD2
TGTGCCAGCAGCCGCAGGACTAGCGGTTTCACAGATACGCAGTATTTT
CASSRRTSGFTDTQYF
>once|TRBJ2-2|TRBV13|TRBD1
TGTGCCAGCAGCACCGCAGACAGGGTACCCAACGCGAACACCGGGGAGCTGTTTTTT
CASSTADRVPNANTGELFF
>NA|TRBJ2-1|TRBV4-3|NA
TGCGCCAGCAGCCAAGATATAGGCTTCAATGAGCAGTTCTTC
CASSQDIGFNEQFF
>NA|TRBJ2-7|TRBV12-3/TRBV12-4|TRBD1
TGTGCCAGCAGTGTCGGGACAGGCAAGTACGAGCAGTACTTC
CASSVGTGKYEQYF
>NA|TRBJ2-1|TRBV20-1|TRBD2
TGCAGTGCTACACGGACTAGCGGGGTGGGCTCCTACAATGAGCAGTTCTTC
CSATRTSGVGSYNEQFF
>NA|TRBJ1-5|TRBV6-5|TRBD1
TGTGCCAGCAGACAACAGGGGTATAGCAATCAGCCCCAGCATTTT
CASRQQGYSNQPQHF
>NA|TRBJ2-1|TRBV7-9|TRBD2
TGTGCCAGCAGCGCAAGCGGGAGTAAGAACAATGAGCAGTTCTTC
CASSASGSKNNEQFF
>NA|TRBJ2-7|TRBV24-1|NA
TGTGCCACCAGTGAGCGGGACAGTTCCTACGAGCAGTACTTC
CATSERDSSYEQYF
>NA|TRBJ1-1|TRBV12-3/TRBV12-4|NA
TGTGCCAGCAGTTTAAGTCGACGTTTGAACACTGAAGCTTTCTTT
CASSLSRRLNTEAFF
>few|TRBJ2-2|TRBV6-2/TRBV6-3|NA
TGTGCCAGCCGACCGCAGGCCGGGGAGCTGTTTTTT
CASRPQAGELFF
>few|TRBJ2-1|TRBV20-1|TRBD2
TGCAGTGCTAATCTAGCGGGAGGGCCCAATGAGCAGTTCTTC
CSANLAGGPNEQFF
>NA|TRBJ1-1|TRBV9|NA
TGTGCCAGCAGCGTTAGGACGGCCATGAACACTGAAGCTTTCTTT
CASSVRTAMNTEAFF
>NA|TRBJ2-2|TRBV7-8|NA
TGTGCCAGCAGCCTCATGAGTGCGACGGTAGCCGGGGAGCTGTTTTTT
CASSLMSATVAGELFF
>few|TRBJ1-2|TRBV11-3|TRBD1
TGTGCCAGCAGCCCGGACAGGGCCTATGGCTACACCTTC
CASSPDRAYGYTF
>few|TRBJ2-3|TRBV6-4|NA
TGTGCCAGCAGTGAGGGGTGGCTCGATACGCAGTATTTT
CASSEGWLDTQYF
>NA|TRBJ1-1|TRBV12-3/TRBV12-4|NA
TGTGCCAGCAGTTGGCGGGAAGCGGGCGAAGCTTTCTTT
CASSWREAGEAFF
>NA|TRBJ2-3|TRBV6-5|NA
TGTGCCAGCAGGGGGGGTTATCAGCCAGATACGCAGTATTTT
CASRGGYQPDTQYF
>NA|TRBJ2-5|TRBV10-2|TRBD2
TGCGCCAGCAGTGACCCGTGGAATAGCGGGGGTGGGGAGACCCAGTACTTC
CASSDPWNSGGGETQYF
>NA|TRBJ2-1|TRBV9|NA
TGTGCCAGCAGCGTAGAGGCGGAGTCCTACAATGAGCAGTTCTTC
CASSVEAESYNEQFF
>NA|TRBJ1-1|TRBV11-2|TRBD1
TGTGCCAGCAGCCAGGGACAGGGGACCACTGAAGCTTTCTTT
CASSQGQGTTEAFF
>NA|TRBJ2-7|TRBV27|NA
TGTGCCAGCAGTTTGTCCGGGGGCCCCTACGAGCAGTACTTC
CASSLSGGPYEQYF
>few|TRBJ2-7|TRBV3-1|NA
TGTGCCAGCAGCCAAAATCCTGCTAGCGAGCAGTACTTC
CASSQNPASEQYF
>few|TRBJ1-5|TRBV5-1|NA
TGCGCCAGCAGCTTGCCCGGCCCTGTGAGGCCCGGGGGAGGCAATCAGCCCCAGCATTTT
CASSLPGPVRPGGGNQPQHF
>NA|TRBJ2-7|TRBV29-1|TRBD1
TGCAGCGTTGAAATGGGACAGCCCTACGAGCAGTACTTC
CSVEMGQPYEQYF
>NA|TRBJ1-1|TRBV6-5|NA
TGTGCCAGCAGTTTCAAGTTAATTAGCGAAGCTTTCTTT
CASSFKLISEAFF
>NA|TRBJ2-7|TRBV5-1|TRBD2
TGCGCCAGCAGCGGAGCGGGGGGCGAGCAGTACTTC
CASSGAGGEQYF
>many|TRBJ2-5|TRBV9|TRBD2
TGTGCCAGCAGCGTCAGTAGCGGGGGTCAAGAGACCCAGTACTTC
CASSVSSGGQETQYF
>NA|TRBJ2-2|TRBV7-9|NA
TGTGCCAGCAGCTTTTATATCAGCTTGAACACCGGGGAGCTGTTTTTT
CASSFYISLNTGELFF
>few|TRBJ2-7|TRBV12-3/TRBV12-4|NA
TGTGCCAGCAGTCTCCATTACAACACAGAACCTAAAGCCTACGAGCAGTACTTC
CASSLHYNTEPKAYEQYF
>NA|TRBJ2-7|TRBV10-3|NA
TGTGCCATCAGTGAGTCGATCAATTTTGAGCAGTACTTC
CAISESINFEQYF
>NA|TRBJ2-5|TRBV11-2|TRBD2
TGTGCCAGCAGCTTAGGCCTAGCGGGAAGGGAAGAGACCCAGTACTTC
CASSLGLAGREETQYF
>few|TRBJ2-5|TRBV7-9|NA
TGTGCCAGCAGCTTTGGCGCTCAAGAGACCCAGTACTTC
CASSFGAQETQYF
>few|TRBJ2-4|TRBV5-6|NA
TGTGCCAGCAGCTTGGCGGGGGAACTAGCCAAAAACATTCAGTACTTC
CASSLAGELAKNIQYF
>few|TRBJ1-1|TRBV7-9|NA
TGTGCCAGCACCTCCGTCGGGAACACTGAAGCTTTCTTT
CASTSVGNTEAFF
>few|TRBJ2-3|TRBV15|TRBD2
TGTGCCACTCAGCTAGCGGGAGCCACAGATACGCAGTATTTT
CATQLAGATDTQYF